This record covers a single T cell receptor beta chain. The data were taken from a study of blood T cell repertoires in COVID-19. Across the study: COVID-19 samples from acute and convalescent phases originated in the United States, Italy and Spain. In each case, the material was cDNA or gDNA derived from T cells, B-cell-depleted T cells, or PBMCs.

Authors' methods: Amplification with reference gene primers provided the estimates of nucleated cell counts. Some clones are missing from TCRdb's copy, which holds only in-frame ones; the method was immunoSEQ multiplex PCR. D and trimming were read from the DNA, whereas the V and J calls and clone size are those reported in that table. The sample has roughly 230,000 clones, approximately 80% seen once. Germline assignment: CDR1 LNHDA and CDR2 SQIVND (reference sequence). V gave up 1 base and J gave up 7 bases; unmatched junction bases: 5. This CDR3 has 15 residues. The chain is built from TRBV19 and TRBJ2-1, with 9 bases that match TRBD1. This sequence originates from a woman between 50 and 59 years old with acute or convalescent COVID-19. The material sequenced was peripheral blood. CDR3 in amino acids: CASSIGGTGFNEQFF. The CDR3 DNA sequence: TGTGCCAGTAGTATAGGGGGGACAGGGTTTAATGAGCAGTTCTTC.